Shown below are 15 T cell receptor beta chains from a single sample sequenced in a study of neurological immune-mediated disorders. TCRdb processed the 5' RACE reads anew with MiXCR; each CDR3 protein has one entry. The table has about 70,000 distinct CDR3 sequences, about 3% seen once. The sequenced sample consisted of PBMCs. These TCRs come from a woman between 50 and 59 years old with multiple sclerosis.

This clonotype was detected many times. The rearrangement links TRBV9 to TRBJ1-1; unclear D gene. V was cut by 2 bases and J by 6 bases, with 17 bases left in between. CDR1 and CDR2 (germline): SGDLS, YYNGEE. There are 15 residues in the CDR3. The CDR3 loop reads CASSVASGIGAEAFF. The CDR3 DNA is TGTGCCAGCAGCGTCGCTTCTGGGATAGGCGCTGAAGCTTTCTTT.

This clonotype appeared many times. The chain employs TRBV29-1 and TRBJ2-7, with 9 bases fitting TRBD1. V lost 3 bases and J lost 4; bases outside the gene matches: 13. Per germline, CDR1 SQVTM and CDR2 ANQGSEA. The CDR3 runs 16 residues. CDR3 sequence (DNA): TGCAGCGTTGAGGGCCTATCCGGGACAGGGATTTACGAGCAGTACTTC. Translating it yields CSVEGLSGTGIYEQYF.

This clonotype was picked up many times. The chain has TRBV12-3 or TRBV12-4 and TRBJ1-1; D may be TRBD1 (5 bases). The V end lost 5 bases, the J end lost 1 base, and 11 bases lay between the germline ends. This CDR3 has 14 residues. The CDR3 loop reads CASSRLGGNTEAFF. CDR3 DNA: TGTGCCAGCAGTCGGTTGGGGGGGAACACTGAAGCTTTCTTT.

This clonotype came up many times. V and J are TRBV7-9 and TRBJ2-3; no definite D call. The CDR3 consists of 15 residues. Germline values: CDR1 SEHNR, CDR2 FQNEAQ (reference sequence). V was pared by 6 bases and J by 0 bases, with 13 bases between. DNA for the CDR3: TGTGCCAGCAGTACTGCAGACCCGAGCACAGATACGCAGTATTTT. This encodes CASSTADPSTDTQYF.

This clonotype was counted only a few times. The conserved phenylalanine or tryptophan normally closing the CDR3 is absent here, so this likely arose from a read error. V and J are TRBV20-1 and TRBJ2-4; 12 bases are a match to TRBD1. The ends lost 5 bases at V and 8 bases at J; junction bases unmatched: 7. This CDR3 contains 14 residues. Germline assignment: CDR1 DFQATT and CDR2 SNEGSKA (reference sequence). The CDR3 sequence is CSALGTGGAYIQYN. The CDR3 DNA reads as TGCAGTGCTCTAGGGACAGGGGGCGCATACATTCAGTACAAC.

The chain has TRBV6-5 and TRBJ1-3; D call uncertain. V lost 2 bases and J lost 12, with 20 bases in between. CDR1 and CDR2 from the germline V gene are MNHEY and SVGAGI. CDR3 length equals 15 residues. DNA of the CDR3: TGTGCCAGCAGTTACAGCTCCCCCTCTGGAAAAAACATATATTTT. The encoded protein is CASSYSSPSGKNIYF.

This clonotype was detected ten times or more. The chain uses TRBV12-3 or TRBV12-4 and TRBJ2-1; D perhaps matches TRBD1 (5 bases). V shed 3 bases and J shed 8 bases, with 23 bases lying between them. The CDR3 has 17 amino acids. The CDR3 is CASSFYLGARVVDEQFF. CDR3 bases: TGTGCCAGCAGTTTTTACCTCGGAGCCAGGGTGGTCGATGAGCAGTTCTTC.

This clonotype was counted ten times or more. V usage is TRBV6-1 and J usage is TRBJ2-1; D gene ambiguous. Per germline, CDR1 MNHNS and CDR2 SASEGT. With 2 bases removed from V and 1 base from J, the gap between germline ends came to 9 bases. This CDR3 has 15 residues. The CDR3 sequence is CASSETAISYNEQFF. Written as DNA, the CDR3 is TGTGCCAGCAGTGAAACGGCGATATCCTACAATGAGCAGTTCTTC.

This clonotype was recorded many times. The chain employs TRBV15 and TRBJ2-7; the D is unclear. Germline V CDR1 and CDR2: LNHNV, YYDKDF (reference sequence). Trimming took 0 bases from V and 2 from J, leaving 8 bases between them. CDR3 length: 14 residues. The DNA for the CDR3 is TGTGCCACCAGCAGAGATTTACTGACCTACGAGCAGTACGTC. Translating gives CATSRDLLTYEQYV.

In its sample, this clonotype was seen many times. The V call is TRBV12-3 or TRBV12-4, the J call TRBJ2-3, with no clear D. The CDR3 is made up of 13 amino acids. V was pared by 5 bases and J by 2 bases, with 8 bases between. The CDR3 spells CASSTWATDTQYF. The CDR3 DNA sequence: TGTGCCAGCAGTACTTGGGCCACAGATACGCAGTATTTT.

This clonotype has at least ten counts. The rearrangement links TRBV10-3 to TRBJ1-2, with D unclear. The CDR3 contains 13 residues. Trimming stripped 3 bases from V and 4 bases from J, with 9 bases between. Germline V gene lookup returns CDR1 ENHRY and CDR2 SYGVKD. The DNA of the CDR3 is TGTGCCATCAGTGACATGACAAGCTATGGCTACACCTTC. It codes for CAISDMTSYGYTF.

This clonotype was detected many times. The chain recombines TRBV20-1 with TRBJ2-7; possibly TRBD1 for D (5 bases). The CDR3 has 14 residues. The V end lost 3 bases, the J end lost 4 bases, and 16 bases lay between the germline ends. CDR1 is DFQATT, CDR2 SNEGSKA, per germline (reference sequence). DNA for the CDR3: TGCAGTGCTAGTCAGGGCCCGGTCGGGTACGAGCAGTACTTC. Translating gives CSASQGPVGYEQYF.

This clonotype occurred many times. The CDR3 is CASYSGTSYEQYF. The CDR3 coding sequence is TGTGCCAGCTATAGCGGGACGAGCTACGAGCAGTACTTC. The chain has TRBV7-2 and TRBJ2-7; 8 bases line up with TRBD2. J gave up 3 bases and V 8 bases, and 6 bases lay outside the gene matches. The germline CDR1 and CDR2 sequences are SGHTA and FQGNSA. The CDR3 sequence is 13 residues long. Filled out from reference TRBV7-2 and TRBJ2-7, the complete variable domain reads GAGVSQSPSNKVTEKGKDVELRCDPISGHTALYWYRQSLGQGLEFLIYFQGNSAPDKSGLPSDRFSAERTGGSVSTLTIQRTQQEDSAVYLCASYSGTSYEQYFGPGTRLTVT.

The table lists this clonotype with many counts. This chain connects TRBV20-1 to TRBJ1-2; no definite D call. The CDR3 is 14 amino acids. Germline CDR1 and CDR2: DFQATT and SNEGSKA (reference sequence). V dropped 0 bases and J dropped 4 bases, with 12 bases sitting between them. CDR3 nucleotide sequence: TGCAGTGCTAGAGATAGGACTTTCTTCTATGGCTACACCTTC. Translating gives CSARDRTFFYGYTF.

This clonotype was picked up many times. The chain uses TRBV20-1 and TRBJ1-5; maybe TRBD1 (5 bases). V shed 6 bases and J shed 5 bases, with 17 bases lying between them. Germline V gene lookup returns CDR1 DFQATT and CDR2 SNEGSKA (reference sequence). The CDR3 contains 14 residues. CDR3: CSAMGPRRDQPQHF. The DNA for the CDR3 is TGCAGTGCAATGGGACCGAGGAGGGATCAGCCCCAGCATTTT.